This entry lists 10 T cell receptor beta chains sequenced from one sample in a study of regulatory T cells in long-lasting Graves disease. Sequencing libraries for TCR beta were prepared with iRepertoire HTBI primers and Arm-PCR of CDR3 regions. TCRdb re-analysed the multiplex PCR reads in MiXCR, keeping a single row per CDR3 protein. The data show around 480,000 distinct CDR3 sequences, around 16% seen once. Indicated time point: newly diagnosed GD, antithyroid drugs for less than 3 months. Scientists built the TCR library using RNA that was extracted from PBMCs. The data also belong to a second study, concerning T cells in Graves' hyperthyroidism and ophthalmopathy.

Specimen: peripheral blood mononuclear cells (PBMCs), collected at new diagnosis, from a patient treated with antithyroid drugs. These receptors all come from a woman aged 40-65 years with Graves disease.

This clonotype appeared many times. This chain connects TRBV5-5 to TRBJ2-3; 7 nucleotides line up with TRBD1. This CDR3 is built from 15 residues. Germline lookup yields CDR1 SGHKS and CDR2 YYEKEE (reference sequence). The J segment lost 0 bases and the V segment lost 1 base, leaving 2 bases of the junction unmatched. CDR3 DNA sequence: TGTGCCAGCAGCTTGTGGGACAGAAGCACAGATACGCAGTATTTT. Protein sequence: CASSLWDRSTDTQYF.

In its sample, this clonotype was seen a few times. V gene TRBV3-1 combines with J gene TRBJ1-1; D unclear. The CDR3 length is 12 residues. Trimming took 1 base from V and 8 from J, leaving 8 bases between them. Germline values: CDR1 LGHDT, CDR2 YNNKEL (reference sequence). The CDR3 here is CASSQVEDEAFF. The CDR3 DNA reads as TGTGCCAGCAGCCAAGTTGAAGACGAAGCTTTCTTT.

This clonotype has a count of ten or more. The chain combines TRBV27 with TRBJ1-4, with D possibly TRBD1 on 6 matching bases. Germline CDR1 MNHEY, CDR2 SMNVEV (reference sequence). The V end lost 6 bases, the J end lost 7 bases, and 18 bases lay between the germline ends. This CDR3 comprises 15 residues. DNA for the CDR3: TGTGCCAGCAGGGGGGTTCAAACAGGGTCTGAAAAACTGTTTTTT. This encodes CASRGVQTGSEKLFF.

As regards this clonotype: A clone one base away is much larger, so this may be a read error. Likely a read error: the CDR3 ends without its conserved phenylalanine or tryptophan. The gene calls are TRBV5-1 and TRBJ1-2; D is unresolved. V was trimmed by 0 bases and J by 3 bases, leaving 15 bases between them. The CDR3 totals 16 residues. Germline V CDR1 and CDR2: SGHRS, YFSETQ. Here the CDR3 reads CASSLEGGATYYGYTS. The CDR3, as DNA: TGCGCCAGCAGCTTGGAAGGAGGAGCAACCTACTATGGCTACACCTCC.

This clonotype was seen at least ten times. This chain uses TRBV11-2 with TRBJ2-5, with D maybe TRBD1 (5 bases). V lost 4 bases and J 4 bases, leaving 13 bases between the germline ends. In germline, CDR1 is SGHAT, CDR2 FQNNGV. The CDR3 loop spans 14 amino acids. For the CDR3, the DNA is TGTGCCAGCAGCTCGGTAGGGGTTCCAGAGACCCAGTACTTC. This encodes CASSSVGVPETQYF.

The CDR3 here is CAISEGTSGMDEQYF. The CDR3 region has the DNA TGTGCCATCAGTGAGGGGACTAGCGGGATGGACGAGCAGTACTTC. The V call is TRBV10-3, the J call TRBJ2-7; TRBD2 matches at 13 bases. Trimming removed 2 bases from V and 5 bases from J; junction bases left unmatched: 3. Germline-derived CDR1 and CDR2 are ENHRY and SYGVKD. This CDR3 spans 15 amino acids.

This clonotype was detected ten times or more. The gene calls are TRBV28 and TRBJ2-5, with D hard to call. CDR1 is MDHEN and CDR2 is SYDVKM in the germline V gene. V dropped 7 bases and J dropped 5 bases, with 17 bases sitting between them. The CDR3 spans 14 residues. This CDR3 is CASNSQAMGETQYF. CDR3 coding DNA: TGTGCCAGCAACAGTCAGGCGATGGGGGAGACCCAGTACTTC.

The genes are TRBV2 and TRBJ2-2; 9 nucleotides line up with TRBD1. Trimming at V came to 7 bases and at J to 7 bases, leaving 7 bases not matched to a gene. Germline V gene sequence: CDR1 SNHLY, CDR2 FYNNEI. The CDR3 contains 14 residues. In DNA form, the CDR3 reads TGTGCCAGCATTTCGGGACAGGGCTTCGGGGAGCTGTTTTTT. Residues: CASISGQGFGELFF. The entire variable domain, with the rest obtained from reference TRBV2 and TRBJ2-2, is as follows: EPEVTQTPSHQVTQMGQEVILRCVPISNHLYFYWYRQILGQKVEFLVSFYNNEISEKSEIFDDQFSVERPDGSNFTLKIRSTKLEDSAMYFCASISGQGFGELFFGEGSRLTVL.

The chain carries TRBV19 and TRBJ1-2, with D possibly TRBD1 on 6 matching bases. The CDR3 runs to 16 residues. Germline CDR1 and CDR2: LNHDA and SQIVND (reference sequence). V lost 7 bases and J lost 7, with 25 bases in between. This chain's CDR3 is CASTPNRSAGGGGYTF. For the CDR3, the DNA is TGTGCCAGTACCCCAAATAGGAGCGCGGGGGGCGGTGGCTACACCTTC.

This clonotype was seen at least ten times. The chain employs TRBV12-3 or TRBV12-4 and TRBJ1-2; possible D gene TRBD1, 6 bases. Trimming removed 4 bases at V and 0 bases at J, with 12 bases between. The CDR3 totals 15 residues. CDR3 in amino acids: CASSSQGTTNYGYTF. Written as DNA, the CDR3 is TGTGCCAGCAGTTCCCAGGGGACCACTAACTATGGCTACACCTTC.